This T cell receptor (beta chain) was recorded in a study of technical replicates of blood from a few donors. Germline values: CDR1 SGHRS, CDR2 YFSETQ. This CDR3 is 15 amino acids long. Losses at the gene ends were 2 bases for V and 0 bases for J; bases not matched to a gene: 4. Sequencing was performed with immunoSEQ multiplex PCR; in TCRdb, only in-frame clones are kept and a portion is missing. The repertoire holds 75,000 to 95,000 clones, about 90% seen once, with 0.25% to 0.35% in the top ten. This chain connects TRBV5-1 to TRBJ2-7; the match to TRBD2 covers 8 bases. The sequenced material came from T cells isolated from PBMCs. The clonotype comes from a human donor in good health. This CDR3 is CASSFLAGSSYEQYF. The DNA for the CDR3 is TGCGCCAGCAGCTTTCTAGCGGGCTCCTCCTACGAGCAGTACTTC.